The 30 T cell receptor beta chains given below trace back to one sample, sequenced in a study of T cells in Graves' hyperthyroidism and ophthalmopathy. Researchers amplified the TCR beta CDR3 regions from RNA transcripts. Researchers ran a first-round RT-PCR on the TCR CDR3 using the HTBI primer set. TCRdb redid the calling of the multiplex PCR reads with MiXCR, one entry per CDR3 protein. The data contain 500,000 to 600,000 distinct CDR3 sequences, 35% to 55% of them singletons. The sequenced sample was peripheral blood or thyroid tissue (not recorded which). Receptors originate from an adult woman with Graves' disease, either hyperthyroidism or ophthalmopathy (not recorded which).

This rearrangement joins TRBV19 to TRBJ1-2; D remains ambiguous. The CDR3 runs 13 residues. Germline V CDR1 and CDR2: LNHDA, SQIVND (reference sequence). Trimming stripped 9 bases from V and 4 bases from J, with 15 bases between. The CDR3 loop reads CASARGSSYGYTF. The CDR3 DNA reads as TGTGCCAGCGCTCGGGGTTCCTCCTATGGCTACACCTTC.

This rearrangement joins TRBV7-9 to TRBJ2-7, with a weak D call TRBD2 (7 bases). The CDR3 is 15 residues long. Looked up from germline, CDR1 is SEHNR and CDR2 is FQNEAQ (reference sequence). V was cut by 5 bases and J by 7 bases, with 21 bases left in between. The CDR3 loop reads CASSGGGGQIMEQYF. CDR3 nucleotide sequence: TGTGCCAGCAGCGGGGGGGGGGGGCAAATCATGGAGCAGTACTTC.

The chain joins TRBV30 to TRBJ2-5, with D perhaps matching TRBD1 or TRBD2 (5 bases each). CDR3 length equals 13 residues. CDR1 and CDR2 from the germline V gene are GTSNPN and SVGIG (reference sequence). Trimming stripped 8 bases from V and 5 bases from J, with 18 bases between. DNA of the CDR3: TGTGCCCGGGGTCAAGGGACCTGGGAGACCCAGTACTTC. This encodes CARGQGTWETQYF.

Comments on this clonotype: A much larger clone is a single base away; this may be a read error. This chain links TRBV11-2 with TRBJ1-1; D gene unclear. CDR1 and CDR2 (germline): SGHAT, FQNNGV. V lost 5 bases and J 5 bases, leaving 15 bases between the germline ends. This CDR3 has 14 residues. As DNA, the CDR3 is TGTGCCAGCAGCATCCAGGAGGCGCCTACTGAAGCTTTCTTT. Its protein is CASSIQEAPTEAFF.

This clonotype was found many times. The chain employs TRBV2 and TRBJ2-7; the D is unclear. Trimming removed 8 bases at V and 4 bases at J, with 15 bases between. This CDR3 has 13 amino acids. Germline V lookup: CDR1 SNHLY, CDR2 FYNNEI. The CDR3 loop reads CASGSQPQYEQYF. The CDR3 DNA follows: TGTGCCAGCGGTTCCCAGCCCCAATACGAGCAGTACTTC.

This clonotype was detected ten times or more. The rearrangement joins TRBV7-2 to TRBJ1-2; 12 nucleotides match TRBD1. V lost 5 bases, J lost 8 bases, and 3 bases stayed unmatched. This CDR3 is 13 amino acids long. From germline, CDR1 is SGHTA and CDR2 FQGNSA. CDR3: CASSIGTGGGYTF. The CDR3 DNA reads as TGTGCCAGCAGCATCGGGACAGGGGGCGGCTACACCTTC. Variable domain in full (rest from reference TRBV7-2 and TRBJ1-2): GAGVSQSPSNKVTEKGKDVELRCDPISGHTALYWYRQSLGQGLEFLIYFQGNSAPDKSGLPSDRFSAERTGGSVSTLTIQRTQQEDSAVYLCASSIGTGGGYTFGSGTRLTVV.

This clonotype was seen ten or more times. V usage is TRBV2 and J usage is TRBJ2-7; 10 nucleotides match TRBD2. There are 15 residues in the CDR3. In germline, CDR1 is SNHLY, CDR2 FYNNEI. Losses at the gene ends were 5 bases for V and 3 bases for J; bases not matched to a gene: 7. The CDR3 spells CASSIEAGGGYEQYF. The CDR3 bases are TGTGCCAGCAGTATAGAAGCGGGAGGGGGCTACGAGCAGTACTTC.

There are many counts of this clonotype. V usage is TRBV2 and J usage is TRBJ2-7; 10 nucleotides line up with TRBD1. The germline CDR1 and CDR2 sequences are SNHLY and FYNNEI. V was pared by 7 bases and J by 5 bases, with 5 bases of the junction left unmatched. The CDR3 runs to 13 residues. CDR3 in amino acids: CASNGDRGDEQYF. The CDR3 DNA reads TGTGCCAGCAATGGGGACAGGGGTGACGAGCAGTACTTC.

Comments on this clonotype: The junction departs from germline at one end; a sequencing error may be responsible. The CDR3 region has the DNA TGTGCCAGCAGTGAATGGGGGCGGAATGGCTACGCCTTC. It yields the protein CASSEWGRNGYAF. V is TRBV2 and J is TRBJ1-2; D might be TRBD1 (6 bases). Germline V lookup: CDR1 SNHLY, CDR2 FYNNEI. CDR3 length: 13 residues.

The V and J genes are TRBV20-1 and TRBJ2-5; 7 positions agree with TRBD2. The germline V gene encodes CDR1 DFQATT and CDR2 SNEGSKA (reference sequence). J lost 4 bases, V lost 5 bases, and 7 bases had no gene match. CDR3 length equals 13 residues. The CDR3 protein is CSAESPGGETQYF. The CDR3 nucleotides are TGCAGTGCTGAGTCTCCGGGGGGAGAGACCCAGTACTTC.

The chain carries TRBV7-9 and TRBJ2-7; 8 positions match TRBD1. The V and J ends lost 5 bases and 7 bases, in that order; junction bases with no gene match: 10. Germline CDR1 reads SEHNR; CDR2 reads FQNEAQ (reference sequence). The CDR3 runs to 14 residues. CDR3 loop: CASSTPDRADEQYF. In DNA, the CDR3 is TGTGCCAGCAGCACGCCGGACAGGGCCGATGAGCAGTACTTC.

The rearrangement uses TRBV15 and TRBJ2-6; TRBD1 might be the D (6 bases). CDR1 and CDR2 (germline): LNHNV, YYDKDF (reference sequence). The CDR3 sequence is 17 residues long. The germline V and J ends were trimmed by 3 bases and 2 bases, with 14 bases remaining between them. This CDR3 is CATSSELGGPGANVLTF. In nucleotides, the CDR3 is TGTGCCACCAGCAGTGAACTAGGGGGACCTGGGGCCAACGTCCTGACTTTC.

This clonotype was picked up many times. The chain combines TRBV15 with TRBJ2-7; 8 positions match TRBD2. V trimming: 0 bases; J trimming: 2 bases; junction bases outside the gene matches: 9. The CDR3 contains 17 residues. CDR1 is LNHNV, CDR2 YYDKDF, per germline (reference sequence). The CDR3 is CATSRDRSGRDTYEQYF. The CDR3 DNA reads TGTGCCACCAGCAGAGATAGGAGCGGGAGAGACACCTACGAGCAGTACTTC.

The table lists this clonotype with many counts. The rearrangement links TRBV7-2 to TRBJ1-4; the D gene is possibly TRBD1 (5 bases). From germline, CDR1 is SGHTA and CDR2 FQGNSA. The germline V and J ends were trimmed by 4 bases and 2 bases, with 20 bases remaining between them. The CDR3 is 18 amino acids. The CDR3 reads CASSYRDSGLATNEKLFF. The CDR3 DNA reads as TGTGCCAGCAGCTACCGGGACTCAGGCCTTGCTACTAATGAAAAACTGTTTTTT.

This clonotype turned up a few times. This chain links TRBV25-1 with TRBJ1-4; D remains unclear. The CDR3 spans 12 residues. Germline V CDR1 and CDR2: MGHDK, SYGVNS. Between the trimmed V and J ends, which lost 6 bases and 4 bases, there was a span of 6 bases. The DNA for the CDR3 is TGTGCCAGCAGCTCGGATAATGAAAAACTGTTTTTT. It encodes CASSSDNEKLFF.

There are many counts of this clonotype. The V call is TRBV5-1, the J call TRBJ2-5; 10 bases are shared with TRBD2. Germline trimming cut 4 bases from V and 3 bases from J; bases unmatched to any gene: 6. The CDR3 loop spans 15 amino acids. Germline lookup yields CDR1 SGHRS and CDR2 YFSETQ. The CDR3 sequence is CASSVTGTSEETQYF. CDR3 coding DNA: TGCGCCAGCAGCGTCACCGGGACTAGCGAAGAGACCCAGTACTTC.

In this sample, this clonotype turned up many times. This chain joins TRBV13 and TRBJ2-5; TRBD1 matches at 10 bases. Germline CDR1 and CDR2: PRHDT and FYEKMQ (reference sequence). Trimming at V came to 5 bases and at J to 6 bases, leaving 3 bases not matched to a gene. This CDR3 is 13 amino acids long. This chain's CDR3 is CASSGQGGQTQYF. In DNA form, the CDR3 reads TGTGCCAGCAGCGGACAGGGGGGGCAGACCCAGTACTTC.

This clonotype has a count of ten or more. V usage is TRBV7-2 and J usage is TRBJ2-7; possible D gene TRBD2, 6 bases. Germline V gives CDR1 SGHTA, CDR2 FQGNSA. This CDR3 has 15 amino acids. Trimming took 5 bases from V and 0 from J, leaving 14 bases between them. The DNA of the CDR3 is TGTGCCAGCAGCCCCCTTAGCGGAGTCTCCTACGAGCAGTACTTC. Amino acids: CASSPLSGVSYEQYF.

This chain uses TRBV5-1 with TRBJ1-2; D remains unclear. Germline values: CDR1 SGHRS, CDR2 YFSETQ. The V and J ends lost 10 bases and 0 bases respectively, with 10 bases between them. The CDR3 runs 12 residues. CDR3 in DNA: TGCGCCGGACGGGGTTCTAACTATGGCTACACCTTC. It is translated as CAGRGSNYGYTF.

This clonotype was observed at least ten times. The chain links TRBV2 to TRBJ1-4, with 7 nucleotides matching TRBD1. Germline trimming cut 5 bases from V and 6 bases from J; bases unmatched to any gene: 6. Germline CDR1 SNHLY, CDR2 FYNNEI. The CDR3 length is 14 residues. The CDR3 loop reads CASSQPRGDEKLFF. In DNA, the CDR3 is TGTGCCAGCAGTCAACCCAGGGGGGATGAAAAACTGTTTTTT.

This clonotype appeared a few times. The V gene is TRBV7-2, the J gene TRBJ1-2, with D maybe TRBD1 (5 bases). CDR1 and CDR2 (germline): SGHTA, FQGNSA. Trimming removed 5 bases at V and 8 bases at J, with 12 bases between. There are 12 residues in the CDR3. CDR3 residues: CASSLQGVGYTF. For the CDR3, the DNA is TGTGCCAGCAGCCTTCAGGGAGTAGGCTACACCTTC. Using reference TRBV7-2 and TRBJ1-2 for the parts outside the CDR3, the full variable domain is GAGVSQSPSNKVTEKGKDVELRCDPISGHTALYWYRQSLGQGLEFLIYFQGNSAPDKSGLPSDRFSAERTGGSVSTLTIQRTQQEDSAVYLCASSLQGVGYTFGSGTRLTVV.

With regard to this clonotype: This CDR3 fails to terminate in the conserved phenylalanine or tryptophan, so it likely reflects a read error. This sequence joins TRBV15 and TRBJ1-6; D is possibly TRBD1 (5 bases). Germline V gene sequence: CDR1 LNHNV, CDR2 YYDKDF (reference sequence). V lost 9 bases and J lost 4, with 28 bases in between. The CDR3 consists of 19 residues. The CDR3 sequence: CATSDWRGAGSGYNSPLHL. CDR3 in DNA: TGTGCCACTAGCGACTGGCGGGGCGCTGGAAGTGGGTATAATTCACCCCTCCACCTT.

Points on this clonotype: Possible read error: a much larger clone is one base away. The rearrangement joins TRBV6-6 to TRBJ1-3, with 7 bases that match TRBD1. Germline CDR1 and CDR2: MNHNY and SVGAGI (reference sequence). There are 17 residues in the CDR3. The CDR3 DNA reads TGTGCCGGCAGTGACAGGGACGGGGGGAACTCTGGAAACACCATATATTTT. This sequence encodes CAGSDRDGGNSGNTIYF.

This clonotype was seen repeatedly, ten times or more. An end of the junction differs from the germline gene, which may be a read error. The chain recombines TRBV6-2 or TRBV6-3 with TRBJ1-2; TRBD1 matches at 7 bases. The CDR3 runs 11 residues. Germline V gene data show CDR1 as MNHEY and CDR2 as SVGEGT. The CDR3 nucleotides read TGTGCCAGCAGTTACTACGGACAGGCCCACTTC. The encoded protein is CASSYYGQAHF.

The chain links TRBV7-3 to TRBJ1-4; D is possibly TRBD1 (5 bases). The length of the CDR3 is 14 residues. Germline V gene data show CDR1 as SGHTA and CDR2 as FQGTGA. V was trimmed by 5 bases and J by 7 bases, leaving 14 bases between them. The CDR3 bases are TGTGCCAGCAGCAATCAGGGCTTGGGTGAAAAACTGTTTTTT. Translating it yields CASSNQGLGEKLFF.

This clonotype was recorded many times. The gene calls are TRBV20-1 and TRBJ2-7, with D maybe TRBD2 (6 bases). The CDR3 runs to 14 residues. The V and J ends lost 6 bases and 0 bases respectively, with 15 bases between them. Germline CDR1 and CDR2: DFQATT and SNEGSKA (reference sequence). CDR3 sequence: CSARGGAYSYEQYF. The CDR3 DNA reads TGCAGTGCCCGAGGAGGGGCGTACTCCTACGAGCAGTACTTC.

This rearrangement joins TRBV29-1 to TRBJ2-5; 12 bases fit TRBD2. The germline CDR1 and CDR2 sequences are SQVTM and ANQGSEA. The ends lost 4 bases at V and 3 bases at J; junction bases unmatched: 3. The CDR3 spans 14 residues. CDR3 DNA: TGCAGCGTTGCGACTAGCGGGAGTAAAGAGACCCAGTACTTC. It encodes CSVATSGSKETQYF.

The chain links TRBV9 to TRBJ2-7; 11 bases line up with TRBD2. CDR3 length: 16 residues. CDR1 is SGDLS, CDR2 YYNGEE, per germline. The trim removed 3 bases at V and 8 bases at J, leaving 13 bases unmatched. CDR3 in amino acids: CASSAGPGLAAGQQYF. The CDR3 nucleotides are TGTGCCAGCAGCGCCGGCCCGGGACTAGCGGCGGGGCAGCAGTACTTC.

The chain carries TRBV2 and TRBJ2-5; D unresolved. Germline CDR1 reads SNHLY; CDR2 reads FYNNEI. The CDR3 consists of 14 residues. V lost 2 bases and J lost 9, with 16 bases in between. CDR3 in amino acids: CASSERISNQPQYF. Written as DNA, the CDR3 is TGTGCCAGCAGTGAAAGGATTAGCAATCAGCCCCAGTACTTC.

This clonotype has at least ten counts. The chain recombines TRBV11-2 with TRBJ1-1; 7 bases align to TRBD1. J lost 6 bases, V lost 6 bases, and 1 base had no gene match. CDR3 length equals 11 residues. Germline V CDR1 and CDR2: SGHAT, FQNNGV. The CDR3 sequence is CASRDRAEAFF. CDR3 bases: TGTGCCAGCAGAGACAGGGCTGAAGCTTTCTTT.